This entry is about one T cell receptor (beta chain). CDR3 length: 15 residues. Germline V CDR1 and CDR2: SGDLS, YYNGEE. J lost 4 bases, V lost 0 bases, and 4 bases had no gene match. These data come from a study of blood T cell repertoires in COVID-19. Overall study context: PBMCs, B-cell-depleted T cells, or T cells provided the cDNA or gDNA that made up the material.

As originally analysed: Reference gene primer amplification gave estimated nucleated cell counts. Measured with immunoSEQ multiplex PCR; TCRdb has only the in-frame clones, and not every one. V and J calls and clone size are as listed in that table; D and trimming were resolved from the DNA. Of about 78,000 clones listed, around nine tenths are singletons. V usage is TRBV9 and J usage is TRBJ2-3, with TRBD1 matching 8 bases. The sequence derives from a man aged 50 or older with active or convalescent COVID-19. Sample: peripheral blood. CDR3 in amino acids: CASSVVQGASDTQYF. The CDR3 nucleotides read TGTGCCAGCAGCGTAGTCCAGGGGGCCTCAGATACGCAGTATTTT.